This is a list of T cell receptor beta chains from one sample in a study of vaccination effects on CD4 cells after COVID-19. Their specific antigens are unknown. Clones were sequenced by immunoSEQ multiplex PCR, and TCRdb holds only the in-frame ones, with some missing. The repertoire holds about 24,000 clones, with 69% as singletons. Sequenced material: CD4+ T cells from PBMCs cultured with SARS-CoV-2 spike peptides, taken after COVID-19 vaccination. These receptors were collected from a human donor who received a COVID-19 vaccine. The CDR3 runs from the conserved cysteine through the conserved F or W. The order of the fields is clone size, J gene, D gene, V gene, CDR3 protein, CDR3 DNA. The D gene is left open where the match is weak. The size of a clone is reported for some rows only, either as once, few or many, or as a class for expanded clones.

clone size: NA; J gene: TRBJ1-2; D gene: NA; V gene: TRBV10-2; CDR3 protein: CASSVSPGDGYGYTF; CDR3 DNA: TGCGCCAGCAGTGTTTCCCCGGGGGATGGCTATGGCTACACCTTC
clone size: NA; J gene: TRBJ2-7; D gene: TRBD2; V gene: TRBV2; CDR3 protein: CASKLAWNYEQYF; CDR3 DNA: TGTGCCAGCAAACTAGCGTGGAACTACGAGCAGTACTTC
clone size: few; J gene: TRBJ1-1; D gene: NA; V gene: TRBV7-2; CDR3 protein: CASSLKRTEAFF; CDR3 DNA: TGTGCCAGCAGCTTGAAGAGGACTGAAGCTTTCTTT
clone size: few; J gene: TRBJ1-5; D gene: NA; V gene: TRBV18; CDR3 protein: CASSTTGEAQHF; CDR3 DNA: TGTGCCAGCTCAACCACGGGCGAAGCACAGCATTTT
clone size: NA; J gene: TRBJ1-2; D gene: TRBD1; V gene: TRBV2; CDR3 protein: CASSAHQTALQGGQGGYTF; CDR3 DNA: TGTGCCAGCAGCGCCCACCAGACGGCCTTACAGGGGGGGCAGGGTGGCTACACCTTC
clone size: NA; J gene: TRBJ1-6; D gene: TRBD1; V gene: TRBV5-1; CDR3 protein: CASGTGGSYNSPLHF; CDR3 DNA: TGCGCCAGCGGGACAGGGGGCTCCTATAATTCACCCCTCCACTTT
clone size: medium-sized; J gene: TRBJ1-5; D gene: TRBD1; V gene: TRBV6-5; CDR3 protein: CASRETGGIQPQHF; CDR3 DNA: TGTGCCAGCAGGGAGACAGGGGGAATTCAGCCCCAGCATTTT
clone size: few; J gene: TRBJ1-6; D gene: NA; V gene: TRBV3-1/TRBV3-2; CDR3 protein: CASSQEGGPYNSPLHF; CDR3 DNA: TGTGCCAGCAGCCAAGAGGGAGGCCCCTATAATTCACCCCTCCACTTT
clone size: NA; J gene: TRBJ1-2; D gene: TRBD1; V gene: TRBV12-3/TRBV12-4; CDR3 protein: CASKLQGAHGYTF; CDR3 DNA: TGTGCCAGCAAATTACAGGGGGCTCATGGCTACACCTTC
clone size: NA; J gene: TRBJ1-1; D gene: NA; V gene: TRBV11-3; CDR3 protein: CASSQMFGGPNTEAFF; CDR3 DNA: TGTGCCAGCAGCCAAATGTTTGGGGGCCCGAACACTGAAGCTTTCTTT
clone size: NA; J gene: TRBJ2-1; D gene: TRBD2; V gene: TRBV29-1; CDR3 protein: CSVQRGGNSYNEQFF; CDR3 DNA: TGCAGCGTTCAACGCGGGGGGAACTCCTACAATGAGCAGTTCTTC
clone size: NA; J gene: TRBJ2-7; D gene: TRBD2; V gene: TRBV19; CDR3 protein: CASSIGLASSYEQYF; CDR3 DNA: TGTGCCAGTAGTATAGGACTAGCGTCCTCCTACGAGCAGTACTTC
clone size: NA; J gene: TRBJ2-5; D gene: TRBD2; V gene: TRBV6-4; CDR3 protein: CASSDPGTSGTQETQYF; CDR3 DNA: TGTGCCAGCAGTGACCCGGGGACTAGCGGAACCCAAGAGACCCAGTACTTC
clone size: NA; J gene: TRBJ2-4; D gene: NA; V gene: TRBV15; CDR3 protein: CATSNGLVRDIQYF; CDR3 DNA: TGTGCCACCAGCAACGGCCTGGTTAGGGACATTCAGTACTTC
clone size: NA; J gene: TRBJ2-5; D gene: NA; V gene: TRBV5-1; CDR3 protein: CASKTQTGPQETQYF; CDR3 DNA: TGCGCCAGCAAGACTCAGACAGGCCCTCAAGAGACCCAGTACTTC
clone size: NA; J gene: TRBJ2-3; D gene: TRBD2; V gene: TRBV19; CDR3 protein: CASGTSGTSTDTQYF; CDR3 DNA: TGTGCCAGCGGGACTAGCGGAACTAGCACAGATACGCAGTATTTT
clone size: NA; J gene: TRBJ1-5; D gene: NA; V gene: TRBV19; CDR3 protein: CASSIDLSYFGWAPQHF; CDR3 DNA: TGTGCCAGTAGTATAGATCTATCGTATTTCGGCTGGGCGCCCCAGCATTTT
clone size: NA; J gene: TRBJ1-1; D gene: NA; V gene: TRBV12-3/TRBV12-4; CDR3 protein: CASSSETNTEAFF; CDR3 DNA: TGTGCCAGCAGTTCCGAGACGAACACTGAAGCTTTCTTT
clone size: NA; J gene: TRBJ1-1; D gene: NA; V gene: TRBV27; CDR3 protein: CASTPDGAGTLNTEAFF; CDR3 DNA: TGTGCCAGCACTCCCGATGGGGCCGGGACATTGAACACTGAAGCTTTCTTT
clone size: NA; J gene: TRBJ1-5; D gene: NA; V gene: TRBV19; CDR3 protein: CASSDRGAGNQPQHF; CDR3 DNA: TGTGCCAGTTCCGATCGGGGGGCAGGTAATCAGCCCCAGCATTTT
clone size: NA; J gene: TRBJ2-1; D gene: NA; V gene: TRBV24-1; CDR3 protein: CATSGSGTRGINEQFF; CDR3 DNA: TGTGCCACCAGTGGCTCCGGGACTCGGGGTATCAATGAGCAGTTCTTC
clone size: NA; J gene: TRBJ1-1; D gene: NA; V gene: TRBV6-1; CDR3 protein: CASSEALRQMNTEAFF; CDR3 DNA: TGTGCCAGCAGTGAAGCGCTTCGACAGATGAACACTGAAGCTTTCTTT
clone size: NA; J gene: TRBJ1-3; D gene: TRBD1; V gene: TRBV6-5; CDR3 protein: CASRTGGRNTIYF; CDR3 DNA: TGTGCCAGCAGGACAGGGGGCCGAAACACCATATATTTT
clone size: NA; J gene: TRBJ1-2; D gene: TRBD1; V gene: TRBV6-5; CDR3 protein: CASSFRQGALDGYTF; CDR3 DNA: TGTGCCAGCAGTTTCAGACAGGGGGCGTTGGATGGCTACACCTTC
clone size: NA; J gene: TRBJ1-5; D gene: NA; V gene: TRBV29-1; CDR3 protein: CSVVGDGNQPQHF; CDR3 DNA: TGCAGCGTTGTGGGGGACGGCAATCAGCCCCAGCATTTT
clone size: NA; J gene: TRBJ2-5; D gene: NA; V gene: TRBV12-3/TRBV12-4; CDR3 protein: CASTSGVSETQYF; CDR3 DNA: TGTGCCAGCACCTCCGGGGTTTCAGAGACCCAGTACTTC
clone size: NA; J gene: TRBJ2-3; D gene: NA; V gene: TRBV7-2; CDR3 protein: CASSSRTGDTQYF; CDR3 DNA: TGTGCCAGCAGCTCGAGGACTGGGGATACGCAGTATTTT
clone size: NA; J gene: TRBJ2-4; D gene: TRBD2; V gene: TRBV5-1; CDR3 protein: CASTGTSAGIQYF; CDR3 DNA: TGCGCCAGCACAGGGACTAGCGCGGGCATTCAGTACTTC
clone size: NA; J gene: TRBJ1-1; D gene: TRBD1; V gene: TRBV4-1; CDR3 protein: CASSQVGSGTGGTEAFF; CDR3 DNA: TGCGCCAGCAGCCAAGTAGGTTCAGGGACAGGGGGCACTGAAGCTTTCTTT
clone size: NA; J gene: TRBJ2-1; D gene: NA; V gene: TRBV11-2; CDR3 protein: CASSLGPGSYNEQFF; CDR3 DNA: TGTGCCAGCAGCTTAGGTCCGGGCTCCTACAATGAGCAGTTCTTC
clone size: NA; J gene: TRBJ2-1; D gene: TRBD1; V gene: TRBV5-1; CDR3 protein: CASSLTGGMTYEQFF; CDR3 DNA: TGCGCCAGCAGCTTGACAGGGGGGATGACCTATGAGCAGTTCTTC
clone size: once; J gene: TRBJ2-2; D gene: NA; V gene: TRBV5-1; CDR3 protein: CASSLGRGNTGELFF; CDR3 DNA: TGCGCCAGCAGCTTGGGACGGGGGAACACCGGGGAGCTGTTTTTT
clone size: NA; J gene: TRBJ1-2; D gene: NA; V gene: TRBV7-9; CDR3 protein: CASSLIGGGYTF; CDR3 DNA: TGTGCCAGCAGCTTAATTGGAGGTGGCTACACCTTC